These T cell receptor beta chains were read from a single sample in a study of T and B cells in COVID-19 patients. TCRdb independently ran MiXCR on the multiplex PCR reads; one entry per CDR3 protein. The sample includes tens of thousands of distinct CDR3 sequences, roughly 27% of them seen just once. Input material: blood. These receptor sequences come from a human donor who had recovered from COVID-19. Both conserved end residues are part of each CDR3. The D gene is left open where the match is weak. Clone size is shown for a subset of rows, as once, few, many or a class of expanded clone.

j_call v_call d_call clone_size cdr3_aa cdr3_nt
TRBJ1-1 TRBV27 . few CASSLVGLNTEAFF TGTGCCAGCAGTTTAGTAGGGTTAAACACTGAAGCTTTCTTT
TRBJ2-5 TRBV6-1 . few CASSEALLQETQYF TGTGCCAGCAGTGAAGCGTTACTCCAAGAGACCCAGTACTTC
TRBJ2-3 TRBV18 . . CASSPETVTDTQYF TGTGCCAGCTCACCAGAGACAGTCACAGATACGCAGTATTTT
TRBJ1-1 TRBV11-2 . . CASSLVGEGTEAFF TGTGCCAGCAGCTTAGTGGGAGAGGGCACTGAAGCTTTCTTT
TRBJ1-4 TRBV19 TRBD1 many CASSIGQGGGEKLFF TGTGCCAGTAGTATCGGACAGGGAGGGGGCGAAAAACTGTTTTTT
TRBJ1-2 TRBV6-5 . . CASRGGTTWNYGYTF TGTGCCAGCAGAGGTGGGACAACGTGGAACTATGGCTACACCTTC
TRBJ2-3 TRBV10-3 . many CAISGTGSTDTQYF TGTGCCATCAGTGGTACAGGGAGCACAGATACGCAGTATTTT
TRBJ2-7 TRBV27 . many CASSLSGEQYF TGTGCCAGCAGTTTATCTGGTGAGCAGTACTTC
TRBJ1-4 TRBV7-2 . few CASSPGGRGEKLFF TGTGCCAGCAGCCCCGGGGGGCGGGGTGAAAAACTGTTTTTT
TRBJ1-2 TRBV27 TRBD1 . CASSLQGQGIDGYTF TGTGCCAGCAGTTTGCAGGGACAGGGTATAGATGGCTACACCTTC
TRBJ2-3 TRBV11-2 . few CASTRGGEKVTDTQYF TGTGCCAGCACCAGGGGGGGGGAGAAGGTCACAGATACGCAGTATTTT
TRBJ2-1 TRBV5-4 . few CASSLSGLPNEQFF TGTGCCAGCAGCTTGTCGGGGCTACCCAATGAGCAGTTCTTC
TRBJ2-1 TRBV20-1 . . CSAGTFNEQFF TGCAGTGCTGGTACGTTCAATGAGCAGTTCTTC
TRBJ2-3 TRBV14 . few CASSQGDWPRYF TGTGCCAGCAGCCAAGGGGACTGGCCACGGTATTTT
TRBJ2-3 TRBV10-3 . . CAISARGRGGTDTQYF TGTGCCATCAGTGCCCGGGGAAGGGGAGGAACAGATACGCAGTATTTT
TRBJ2-7 TRBV27 TRBD1 once CASSTRTGNPYEQYF TGTGCCAGCAGTACTCGGACAGGGAACCCCTACGAGCAGTACTTC
TRBJ2-7 TRBV19 TRBD2 . CASVAGGDYEQYF TGTGCCAGTGTAGCGGGAGGGGACTACGAGCAGTACTTC